The present T cell receptor beta chain was sequenced within a study of blood T cell repertoires in COVID-19. Across the whole study: From T cells, B-cell-depleted T cells, or PBMCs came the material, which was cDNA or gDNA.

Germline CDR1 is MNHEY and CDR2 is SVGAGI. The CDR3 covers 14 residues. Unmatched junction bases numbered 4, after V lost 6 bases and J lost 3 bases. Per the authors' pipeline: Amplification with reference gene primers provided the estimates of nucleated cell counts. The table came from immunoSEQ multiplex PCR; TCRdb's copy has only in-frame clones and leaves some out. That table gives V, J and clone size, and the DNA gave D and trimming. The sample has some 31,000 clones, about 91% seen once. Sample: peripheral blood. The TCR comes from a man between 50 and 59 years old with active COVID-19. This chain joins TRBV6-5 and TRBJ2-7; TRBD1 agrees at 11 bases. In DNA form, the CDR3 reads TGTGCCAGCAGAGCCGGGACAGGGGGCTACGAGCAGTACTTC. The encoded protein is CASRAGTGGYEQYF.